A selection of T cell receptor beta chains follows, all from one sample in a study of blood T cell repertoires in COVID-19. Produced via immunoSEQ multiplex PCR; TCRdb's table is partial and in-frame only. Of some 490,000 clones in the sample, about 85% were seen once. Sequencing input: PBMCs or T cells enriched from blood (not recorded which). The receptors come from a woman aged 60-75 years who had recovered from COVID-19. The CDR3 runs from the conserved cysteine through the conserved F or W. Fields, in order: V gene, J gene, clone size, D gene, CDR3 DNA, CDR3 protein. D genes are given only for firm matches. A row's size may be missing; if present it is once, few, many or a size class.

V gene: TRBV5-1; J gene: TRBJ1-1; clone size: -; D gene: -; CDR3 DNA: TGCGCCAGCAGCTCGACAGGAGAATATACTGAAGCTTTCTTT; CDR3 protein: CASSSTGEYTEAFF
V gene: TRBV2; J gene: TRBJ1-6; clone size: few; D gene: -; CDR3 DNA: TGTGCCAGCAGTGAAGGATTGCCAGGGAATAATTCACCCCTCCACTTT; CDR3 protein: CASSEGLPGNNSPLHF
V gene: TRBV5-6; J gene: TRBJ2-7; clone size: -; D gene: TRBD1; CDR3 DNA: TGTGCCAGCAGCCTGGGACAGGGACGCTCCTACGAGCAGTACTTC; CDR3 protein: CASSLGQGRSYEQYF
V gene: TRBV5-5; J gene: TRBJ1-1; clone size: -; D gene: -; CDR3 DNA: TGTGCCAGCAGCTTGGATTGGGGCATAGCTGAAGCTTTCTTT; CDR3 protein: CASSLDWGIAEAFF
V gene: TRBV6-5; J gene: TRBJ2-1; clone size: -; D gene: TRBD2; CDR3 DNA: TGTGCCAGCAGTCAGACTAGCGATAGGTACAATGAGCAGTTCTTC; CDR3 protein: CASSQTSDRYNEQFF
V gene: TRBV6-5; J gene: TRBJ2-1; clone size: -; D gene: -; CDR3 DNA: TGTGCCAGCAGCCGACGGACTGCATCAAATGAGCAGTTCTTC; CDR3 protein: CASSRRTASNEQFF
V gene: TRBV2; J gene: TRBJ1-5; clone size: -; D gene: -; CDR3 DNA: TGTGCCAGCAGTGAACAGGGGAATCAGCCCCAGCATTTT; CDR3 protein: CASSEQGNQPQHF
V gene: TRBV6-1; J gene: TRBJ1-2; clone size: -; D gene: -; CDR3 DNA: TGTGCCAGCAGTGAAGCCTGGAAAGGCTCAGGTCCCTATGGCTACACCTTC; CDR3 protein: CASSEAWKGSGPYGYTF
V gene: TRBV12-3/TRBV12-4; J gene: TRBJ2-5; clone size: -; D gene: -; CDR3 DNA: TGTGCCAGCAGTTTATCTGGGCGGGGCCAGTACTTC; CDR3 protein: CASSLSGRGQYF
V gene: TRBV13; J gene: TRBJ2-1; clone size: -; D gene: -; CDR3 DNA: TGTGCCAGCAGCTTAGCGGGTGGGGCGGGGCACCAGTTCTTC; CDR3 protein: CASSLAGGAGHQFF
V gene: TRBV2; J gene: TRBJ2-6; clone size: -; D gene: -; CDR3 DNA: TGTGCCAGCAGGGGCGACAGCCGGGGGTTCTCTGGGGCCAACGTCCTGACTTTC; CDR3 protein: CASRGDSRGFSGANVLTF
V gene: TRBV7-6; J gene: TRBJ2-3; clone size: once; D gene: -; CDR3 DNA: TGTGCCAGCAGCCCGGCGGGGGCGCACACAGATACGCAGTATTTT; CDR3 protein: CASSPAGAHTDTQYF
V gene: TRBV2; J gene: TRBJ2-3; clone size: -; D gene: TRBD1; CDR3 DNA: TGTGCCAGCACTGCCGGGACAGGGCGTGCCACAGATACGCAGTATTTT; CDR3 protein: CASTAGTGRATDTQYF
V gene: TRBV7-9; J gene: TRBJ1-2; clone size: -; D gene: -; CDR3 DNA: TGTGCCAGCATCCCAGGGGCACGGGACGAAGGCTATGGCTACACCTTC; CDR3 protein: CASIPGARDEGYGYTF
V gene: TRBV3-1/TRBV3-2; J gene: TRBJ1-2; clone size: -; D gene: TRBD1; CDR3 DNA: TGTGCCAGCAGCCAACCTAACAGGGGGCTCTATGGCTACACCTTC; CDR3 protein: CASSQPNRGLYGYTF
V gene: TRBV5-1; J gene: TRBJ2-5; clone size: -; D gene: TRBD1; CDR3 DNA: TGCGCCAGCAGCTCCGGGGGACAGGGGCGAGAGACCCAGTACTTC; CDR3 protein: CASSSGGQGRETQYF
V gene: TRBV9; J gene: TRBJ2-3; clone size: -; D gene: -; CDR3 DNA: TGTGCCAGCAGCGTAGACAGTAGATTCACAGATACGCAGTATTTT; CDR3 protein: CASSVDSRFTDTQYF
V gene: TRBV29-1; J gene: TRBJ1-1; clone size: once; D gene: TRBD1; CDR3 DNA: TGCAGCGCCAACAGGGGAAGAACTGAAGCTTTCTTT; CDR3 protein: CSANRGRTEAFF
V gene: TRBV4-1; J gene: TRBJ1-6; clone size: -; D gene: -; CDR3 DNA: TGCGCCAGCAGCCAAGATTCCCACAGCACCAGTGGTTCACCCCTCCACTTT; CDR3 protein: CASSQDSHSTSGSPLHF
V gene: TRBV29-1; J gene: TRBJ2-5; clone size: once; D gene: -; CDR3 DNA: TGCAGCGTTGCTGGGGGGGCCGAGGGGGAGACCCAGTACTTC; CDR3 protein: CSVAGGAEGETQYF
V gene: TRBV19; J gene: TRBJ1-2; clone size: -; D gene: TRBD1; CDR3 DNA: TGTGCCACCGGGAGGGGGCTTGGCTATGGCTACACCTTC; CDR3 protein: CATGRGLGYGYTF
V gene: TRBV9; J gene: TRBJ1-4; clone size: -; D gene: TRBD1; CDR3 DNA: TGTGCCAGCAGCGTCGACAGGGGAAATGAAAAACTGTTTTTT; CDR3 protein: CASSVDRGNEKLFF
V gene: TRBV29-1; J gene: TRBJ2-1; clone size: -; D gene: -; CDR3 DNA: TGCAGCGTTGACGGGACACGCTACAATGAGCAGTTCTTC; CDR3 protein: CSVDGTRYNEQFF
V gene: TRBV29-1; J gene: TRBJ1-4; clone size: -; D gene: -; CDR3 DNA: TGCAGCGCCCGAGGCCCTATCATGAGAGAAAAACTGTTTTTT; CDR3 protein: CSARGPIMREKLFF
V gene: TRBV30; J gene: TRBJ1-1; clone size: -; D gene: -; CDR3 DNA: TGTGCCTGGAGTCCCCCCGCCTGGACAGCGGGATCTTATGAAGCTTTCTTT; CDR3 protein: CAWSPPAWTAGSYEAFF
V gene: TRBV3-1/TRBV3-2; J gene: TRBJ2-2; clone size: -; D gene: TRBD1; CDR3 DNA: TGTGCCAGCAGCCAACCGGGACAGGGTAACACCGGGGAGCTGTTTTTT; CDR3 protein: CASSQPGQGNTGELFF
V gene: TRBV3-1/TRBV3-2; J gene: TRBJ2-3; clone size: -; D gene: -; CDR3 DNA: TGTGCCAGCAGCCAGAGGGGGGGCCTAGATACGCAGTATTTT; CDR3 protein: CASSQRGGLDTQYF
V gene: TRBV5-1; J gene: TRBJ1-6; clone size: -; D gene: TRBD1; CDR3 DNA: TGCGCCAGCAGCGATCAATCTCAGGGGGCAGGTAATTCACCCCTCCACTTT; CDR3 protein: CASSDQSQGAGNSPLHF
V gene: TRBV3-1/TRBV3-2; J gene: TRBJ1-1; clone size: -; D gene: TRBD1; CDR3 DNA: TGTGCCAGCAGCCAAGATTACCCCCACAGGGGCGGTGAAGCTTTCTTT; CDR3 protein: CASSQDYPHRGGEAFF
V gene: TRBV6-5; J gene: TRBJ2-3; clone size: -; D gene: TRBD2; CDR3 DNA: TGTGCCAGCAGTCCTGAGCGGGGTGGGACAGATACGCAGTATTTT; CDR3 protein: CASSPERGGTDTQYF
V gene: TRBV9; J gene: TRBJ2-5; clone size: -; D gene: -; CDR3 DNA: TGTGCCAGCAGCCCAACCGCCACGGGGGAGTTACAAGAGACCCAGTACTTC; CDR3 protein: CASSPTATGELQETQYF
V gene: TRBV5-1; J gene: TRBJ2-4; clone size: -; D gene: TRBD2; CDR3 DNA: TGCGCCAGCAGCTTCTCCGGGACTAGCGTAGCCAAAAACATTCAGTACTTC; CDR3 protein: CASSFSGTSVAKNIQYF
V gene: TRBV7-6; J gene: TRBJ1-1; clone size: few; D gene: TRBD1; CDR3 DNA: TGTGCCAGCAGCTCCCGACAGGGTAGGGCTGAAGCTTTCTTT; CDR3 protein: CASSSRQGRAEAFF
V gene: TRBV2; J gene: TRBJ2-7; clone size: -; D gene: -; CDR3 DNA: TGTGCCAGCAGTGAGAACAGGAGAAACGAGCAGTACTTC; CDR3 protein: CASSENRRNEQYF
V gene: TRBV25-1; J gene: TRBJ2-5; clone size: -; D gene: TRBD2; CDR3 DNA: TGTGCCAGCAGTGAATTCAGCGGGAGAAACCAAGAGACCCAGTACTTC; CDR3 protein: CASSEFSGRNQETQYF
V gene: TRBV5-1; J gene: TRBJ1-6; clone size: -; D gene: TRBD1; CDR3 DNA: TGCGCCAGCAGACGAAGCGACAGGGACGATTCACCCCTCCACTTT; CDR3 protein: CASRRSDRDDSPLHF
V gene: TRBV7-2; J gene: TRBJ1-5; clone size: -; D gene: -; CDR3 DNA: TGTGCCAGCAGCCAGAACAGGGATAGCAATCAGCCCCAGCATTTT; CDR3 protein: CASSQNRDSNQPQHF
V gene: TRBV4-1; J gene: TRBJ2-1; clone size: -; D gene: TRBD2; CDR3 DNA: TGCGCCAGCAGCCAAGCGTGGCGGGGGGCTTACAATGAGCAGTTCTTC; CDR3 protein: CASSQAWRGAYNEQFF
V gene: TRBV5-1; J gene: TRBJ2-3; clone size: -; D gene: -; CDR3 DNA: TGCGCCAGCAGCTTGGCCCGACAATCCACAGATACGCAGTATTTT; CDR3 protein: CASSLARQSTDTQYF
V gene: TRBV11-3; J gene: TRBJ2-6; clone size: -; D gene: TRBD1; CDR3 DNA: TGTGCCAGCAGCTCGACAGGGTCTGGGGCCAACGTCCTGACTTTC; CDR3 protein: CASSSTGSGANVLTF
V gene: TRBV5-1; J gene: TRBJ1-4; clone size: -; D gene: -; CDR3 DNA: TGCGCCAGCAGCTTGGCCTCGGGAACTATTGAAAAACTGTTTTTT; CDR3 protein: CASSLASGTIEKLFF
V gene: TRBV19; J gene: TRBJ1-5; clone size: -; D gene: TRBD1; CDR3 DNA: TGTGCCAGTAGTAGCAGGGGGTATAGCAATCAGCCCCAGCATTTT; CDR3 protein: CASSSRGYSNQPQHF
V gene: TRBV5-5; J gene: TRBJ1-5; clone size: -; D gene: -; CDR3 DNA: TGTGCCAGCAGCTTGAATAGAAATAGCAATCAGCCCCAGCATTTT; CDR3 protein: CASSLNRNSNQPQHF
V gene: TRBV11-2; J gene: TRBJ2-5; clone size: -; D gene: TRBD1; CDR3 DNA: TGTGCCAGCGCCCCCCAGGGGGAAGAGACCCAGTACTTC; CDR3 protein: CASAPQGEETQYF
V gene: TRBV6-1; J gene: TRBJ1-2; clone size: -; D gene: TRBD1; CDR3 DNA: TGTGCCAGCAGTGAACCGGGACAGGGGGCTTCTGGCTACACCTTC; CDR3 protein: CASSEPGQGASGYTF
V gene: TRBV7-7; J gene: TRBJ2-5; clone size: -; D gene: TRBD1; CDR3 DNA: TGTGCCAGCAGCCCACAACAGGGGGCTTCGGAGACCCAGTACTTC; CDR3 protein: CASSPQQGASETQYF
V gene: TRBV2; J gene: TRBJ2-1; clone size: -; D gene: -; CDR3 DNA: TGTGCCAGTAGTGATCCGCAAGAGGGAGGTCATGAGCAGTTCTTC; CDR3 protein: CASSDPQEGGHEQFF
V gene: TRBV9; J gene: TRBJ2-6; clone size: -; D gene: TRBD1; CDR3 DNA: TGTGCCAGCAGCCCACAGGGGGCGTCCGGGGCCAACGTCCTGACTTTC; CDR3 protein: CASSPQGASGANVLTF
V gene: TRBV3-1/TRBV3-2; J gene: TRBJ2-7; clone size: -; D gene: -; CDR3 DNA: TGTGCCAGCAGCCATGACTTCTCCTACGAGCAGTACTTC; CDR3 protein: CASSHDFSYEQYF
V gene: TRBV5-6; J gene: TRBJ1-2; clone size: -; D gene: -; CDR3 DNA: TGTGCCAGCAGCTTAGGGACAAGTAAGGGCTACACCTTC; CDR3 protein: CASSLGTSKGYTF
V gene: TRBV2; J gene: TRBJ2-5; clone size: -; D gene: TRBD2; CDR3 DNA: TGTGCCAGCAGTCCCCCGGGGGGTAAAGAGACCCAGTACTTC; CDR3 protein: CASSPPGGKETQYF
V gene: TRBV4-1; J gene: TRBJ2-1; clone size: -; D gene: -; CDR3 DNA: TGCGCCAGCAGCCAAGTTTCCGCAGACAATGAGCAGTTCTTC; CDR3 protein: CASSQVSADNEQFF